These 21 T cell receptor beta chains came from one sample sequenced in a study of STAT5B mutations in CD4+ large granular lymphocyte leukemia. Sequenced by immunoSEQ multiplex PCR; TCRdb stores in-frame clones only, minus some. Here the sample spans approximately 36,000 clones, more than 70% being singletons. Sequencing input: CD4+ T cells from blood buffy coats. Source of these receptors: a human donor in good health.

The chain couples TRBV7-9 to TRBJ2-3; D unclear. CDR1 is SEHNR, CDR2 FQNEAQ, per germline (reference sequence). This CDR3 has 11 amino acids. V lost 7 bases, J lost 6 bases, and 8 bases lay in between. The CDR3 DNA sequence: TGTGCCAGCAACCAATGGGATACGCAGTATTTT. Translated: CASNQWDTQYF.

The chain carries TRBV18 and TRBJ1-4, with no clear D. The CDR3 runs 15 residues. Trimming removed 3 bases from V and 5 bases from J, with 13 bases in between. Germline-derived CDR1 and CDR2 are KGHSH and LQKENI. The CDR3 loop reads CASSPAGFSNEKLFF. The CDR3 DNA sequence: TGTGCCAGCTCACCCGCCGGGTTTTCAAATGAAAAACTGTTTTTT.

V usage is TRBV7-3 and J usage is TRBJ2-1; 7 nucleotides align to TRBD2. CDR1 and CDR2 (germline): SGHTA, FQGTGA. The CDR3 has 16 residues. The junction had 10 bases not matched to a gene; V was cut back by 5 bases and J by 3 bases. The CDR3 DNA sequence: TGTGCCAGCAGCCCTAACGGGGGGAGGATCTACAATGAGCAGTTCTTC. It codes for CASSPNGGRIYNEQFF. The full variable domain, in which reference TRBV7-3 and TRBJ2-1 provide the parts outside the CDR3, is GAGVSQTPSNKVTEKGKYVELRCDPISGHTALYWYRQSLGQGPEFLIYFQGTGAADDSGLPNDRFFAVRPEGSVSTLKIQRTERGDSAVYLCASSPNGGRIYNEQFFGPGTRLTVL.

For this clone: Different DNA sequences within this sample yield the same CDR3. The rearrangement links TRBV9 to TRBJ2-7, with D perhaps matching TRBD2 (7 bases). Looked up from germline, CDR1 is SGDLS and CDR2 is YYNGEE. This CDR3 is 14 amino acids long. V was cut by 1 base and J by 6 bases, with 14 bases left in between. CDR3 bases: TGTGCCAGCAGCGTAACAGGGAGGGTCGGCGAGCAGTACTTC. Its translation: CASSVTGRVGEQYF.

V and J are TRBV6-1 and TRBJ1-6, with D maybe TRBD1 (6 bases). V gave up 1 base and J gave up 10 bases, with 14 bases separating them. The CDR3 is made up of 15 amino acids. Germline CDR1 reads MNHNS; CDR2 reads SASEGT. CDR3 DNA sequence: TGTGCCAGCAGTGAAGTGCAGGGGCGGTTCTCACCCCTCCACTTT. This sequence encodes CASSEVQGRFSPLHF.

This clone was detected once. The chain carries TRBV27 and TRBJ2-7; 9 nucleotides align to TRBD2. The V gene end was trimmed by 1 base and the J gene end by 6 bases; junction bases not matched to a gene: 4. The germline gives CDR1 MNHEY, CDR2 SMNVEV (reference sequence). This CDR3 contains 14 residues. The CDR3 is CASSLYVSGGEQYF. CDR3 in DNA: TGTGCCAGCAGTTTATACGTTAGCGGGGGCGAGCAGTACTTC.

The chain combines TRBV5-1 with TRBJ2-3; TRBD2 matches 8 bases. The CDR3 covers 16 residues. Germline lookup yields CDR1 SGHRS and CDR2 YFSETQ. J was trimmed by 3 bases and V by 1 base; bases with no gene match: 7. CDR3 in amino acids: CASSLSPSGSTDTQYF. CDR3 sequence (DNA): TGCGCCAGCAGCTTGTCACCCAGCGGGAGTACAGATACGCAGTATTTT.

The chain links TRBV5-1 to TRBJ2-5, with TRBD2 matching 9 bases. Unmatched junction bases numbered 16, after V lost 4 bases and J lost 0 bases. The CDR3 totals 19 residues. Germline V CDR1 and CDR2: SGHRS, YFSETQ. CDR3 sequence (DNA): TGCGCCAGCAGCCCATATGGCGCGATTAGCGGGGGCTACCAAGAGACCCAGTACTTC. Amino acid sequence: CASSPYGAISGGYQETQYF.

The chain couples TRBV6-6 to TRBJ1-2; D remains ambiguous. The V gene's germline CDR1 is MNHNY and CDR2 SVGAGI (reference sequence). Trimming left V 2 bases short and J 4 bases short, with 8 bases between. This CDR3 comprises 13 residues. The CDR3 DNA follows: TGTGCCAGCAGTTACGACCCCCGCTATGGCTACACCTTC. It translates to CASSYDPRYGYTF.

The V gene is TRBV7-9, the J gene TRBJ1-2; D perhaps matches TRBD1 (5 bases). Germline CDR1 SEHNR, CDR2 FQNEAQ (reference sequence). The CDR3 is made up of 14 amino acids. Deletions cut 4 bases from V and 1 base from J, with 10 bases between. The CDR3, as DNA: TGTGCCAGCAGCTCCTGGGACGGTAACTATGGCTACACCTTC. Encoded protein: CASSSWDGNYGYTF.

The chain links TRBV5-1 to TRBJ2-2, with 8 nucleotides matching TRBD2. The CDR3 has 15 residues. V lost 3 bases and J lost 3; bases outside the gene matches: 4. Germline lookup yields CDR1 SGHRS and CDR2 YFSETQ. The CDR3 nucleotides read TGCGCCAGCAGCTACAACGGGGGGGACACCGGGGAGCTGTTTTTT. It codes for CASSYNGGDTGELFF.

This clone came up once. V is TRBV4-3 and J is TRBJ2-1; 9 bases match TRBD1. This CDR3 spans 18 amino acids. Germline assignment: CDR1 LGHNA and CDR2 YSLEER. The V segment lost 1 base and the J segment 0 bases; nucleotides outside the gene matches: 7. Here the CDR3 reads CASSQVTGGSSSYNEQFF. The CDR3 DNA reads as TGCGCCAGCAGCCAAGTTACAGGGGGCTCCAGCTCCTACAATGAGCAGTTCTTC.

This rearrangement joins TRBV11-2 to TRBJ2-1; D might be TRBD1 (5 bases). Germline loops: CDR1 SGHAT, CDR2 FQNNGV. The CDR3 has 15 residues. The V end lost 3 bases, the J end lost 5 bases, and 14 bases lay between the germline ends. This CDR3 reads CASSFRAGINNEQFF. The CDR3 bases are TGTGCCAGCAGCTTCCGGGCAGGGATTAACAATGAGCAGTTCTTC.

The V call is TRBV7-9, the J call TRBJ1-6; D gene uncertain. This CDR3 is 14 amino acids long. The V end was cut by 3 bases, the J end by 6 bases, with 9 bases between. Germline CDR1 reads SEHNR; CDR2 reads FQNEAQ (reference sequence). CDR3 sequence (DNA): TGTGCCAGCAGCTTGGGAGGAGTTAATTCACCCCTCCACTTT. It encodes CASSLGGVNSPLHF.

The V and J genes are TRBV11-2 and TRBJ1-5; D call uncertain. V was clipped by 0 bases and J by 1 base, with 4 bases between them. Germline CDR1 is SGHAT and CDR2 is FQNNGV. The CDR3 covers 14 residues. The CDR3 DNA is TGTGCCAGCAGCTTAGACCGGAGCAATCAGCCCCAGCATTTT. Amino acids: CASSLDRSNQPQHF.

This sequence joins TRBV6-5 and TRBJ2-7; 7 bases map to TRBD1. Germline assignment: CDR1 MNHEY and CDR2 SVGAGI. CDR3 size: 14 residues. Unmatched junction bases numbered 6, after V lost 3 bases and J lost 4 bases. The CDR3 protein is CASSYKRDRYEQYF. The CDR3, as DNA: TGTGCCAGCAGTTATAAACGGGACAGATACGAGCAGTACTTC.

The chain joins TRBV10-3 to TRBJ1-2, with a weak D call TRBD1 (5 bases). The CDR3 has 13 amino acids. The germline V gene encodes CDR1 ENHRY and CDR2 SYGVKD. Between the trimmed V and J ends, which lost 2 bases and 6 bases, there was a span of 10 bases. CDR3 residues: CAISEGRVDGYTF. In DNA, the CDR3 is TGTGCCATCAGTGAGGGCAGGGTGGATGGCTACACCTTC.

V and J are TRBV19 and TRBJ1-4, with a possible D match to TRBD1 (6 bases). Trimming removed 7 bases from V and 3 bases from J, with 15 bases in between. CDR3 size: 15 residues. The germline gives CDR1 LNHDA, CDR2 SQIVND (reference sequence). CDR3 in amino acids: CASTPLDSSNEKLFF. As DNA, the CDR3 is TGTGCCAGTACCCCGTTGGACAGCTCTAATGAAAAACTGTTTTTT.

As DNA, the CDR3 is TGCGCCAGCAGCTTGGGGACAGGAGGCTATGGCTACACCTTC. Protein: CASSLGTGGYGYTF. The chain couples TRBV5-1 to TRBJ1-2; 7 bases are shared with TRBD1. The CDR3 is 14 residues long. Germline V gene lookup returns CDR1 SGHRS and CDR2 YFSETQ. V gave up 0 bases and J gave up 4 bases; unmatched junction bases: 3.

V gene TRBV19 combines with J gene TRBJ2-1; D possibly uses TRBD1 or TRBD2 (5 bases each). V was shortened by 3 bases and J by 6 bases, with 15 bases between the two germline ends. This CDR3 is built from 15 residues. Germline V gene data show CDR1 as LNHDA and CDR2 as SQIVND (reference sequence). The chain's CDR3 is CASSMGEPPANEQFF. The CDR3 coding sequence is TGTGCCAGTAGTATGGGGGAGCCACCAGCCAATGAGCAGTTCTTC.

The V and J genes are TRBV7-2 and TRBJ2-7; a weak D match, TRBD2 (5 bases). The germline gives CDR1 SGHTA, CDR2 FQGNSA. The length of the CDR3 is 13 residues. V was cut by 3 bases and J by 5 bases, with 11 bases left in between. The CDR3 DNA sequence: TGTGCCAGCAGCTTGAGATCGCGGGACGAGCAGTACTTC. It encodes CASSLRSRDEQYF. Using reference TRBV7-2 and TRBJ2-7 for the parts outside the CDR3, the full variable domain is GAGVSQSPSNKVTEKGKDVELRCDPISGHTALYWYRQSLGQGLEFLIYFQGNSAPDKSGLPSDRFSAERTGGSVSTLTIQRTQQEDSAVYLCASSLRSRDEQYFGPGTRLTVT.